Sequencing of this TCR beta chain was carried out in a study of blood T cell repertoires in COVID-19. Followed over time, Seattle patients had been enrolled while infection was active. Per the germline V gene, CDR1 is MNHNY and CDR2 is SVGAGI (reference sequence). V dropped 0 bases and J dropped 3 bases, with 6 bases sitting between them. This CDR3 is 13 amino acids long. This table comes from immunoSEQ multiplex PCR, and its TCRdb copy is limited to in-frame clones, with some not included. This sample has around 63,000 clones, with around 91% found just once. The sequence came from a woman aged 60-75 years with COVID-19, enrolled during active disease. The sequenced sample consisted of peripheral blood. The V call is TRBV6-6, the J call TRBJ2-7, with D unresolved. CDR3 region: CASSYSVSYEQYF. CDR3 coding DNA: TGTGCCAGCAGTTACTCGGTCAGCTACGAGCAGTACTTC.